This passage covers 25 T cell receptor beta chains from one sample sequenced in a study of T cell responses to AZD1222 COVID-19 vaccine. Sequencing was performed with immunoSEQ multiplex PCR; in TCRdb, only in-frame clones are kept and a portion is missing. Counted here are 100,000 to 150,000 clones, about nine tenths occurring once; the ten biggest clones make up approximately 6%. The sequencing here drew on peripheral blood, taken on day 0 of AZD1222 vaccination. Receptors were obtained from an adult in good health.

The count of this clone is one. The rearrangement uses TRBV4-2 and TRBJ1-5; 9 positions agree with TRBD1. This CDR3 comprises 15 residues. Trimming at V came to 3 bases and at J to 7 bases, leaving 7 bases not matched to a gene. Per germline, CDR1 LGHNA and CDR2 YNFKEQ. CDR3 sequence (DNA): TGTGCCAGCAGCCAGGAATACAGGGGGCGGCAGCCCCAGCATTTT. This translates into CASSQEYRGRQPQHF.

The V and J genes are TRBV20-1 and TRBJ1-2, with D uncertain. The V end lost 3 bases, the J end lost 4 bases, and 15 bases lay between the germline ends. Germline loops: CDR1 DFQATT, CDR2 SNEGSKA (reference sequence). The CDR3 has 14 residues. The CDR3 coding sequence is TGCAGTGCTAGTGAAGTTCTTCCCCCCTATGGCTACACCTTC. It is translated as CSASEVLPPYGYTF.

This sequence joins TRBV18 and TRBJ1-2; 7 bases map to TRBD1. CDR1 and CDR2 from the germline V gene are KGHSH and LQKENI. The CDR3 sequence is 16 residues long. V gave up 3 bases and J gave up 5 bases; unmatched junction bases: 12. This chain's CDR3 is CASSPDNPGQLYGYTF. The CDR3 region has the DNA TGTGCCAGCTCACCGGATAACCCGGGACAGCTTTATGGCTACACCTTC.

The V gene is TRBV6-5, the J gene TRBJ1-6; D is undetermined. CDR1 is MNHEY and CDR2 is SVGAGI in the germline V gene. The CDR3 runs to 13 residues. Trimming cost V 6 bases and J 10 bases, with 13 bases left between them. The CDR3 coding sequence is TGTGCCAGCAGACCCGATTTTTACTCACCCCTCCACTTT. Protein sequence: CASRPDFYSPLHF.

This chain connects TRBV3-1 (or the pseudogene TRBV3-2) to TRBJ1-3; D remains unclear. Trimming removed 3 bases at V and 5 bases at J, with 8 bases between. Germline loops: CDR1 LGHDT, CDR2 YNNKEL (reference sequence). This CDR3 is built from 13 residues. The CDR3 coding sequence is TGTGCCAGCAGCCACAAATCCAGAAACACCATATATTTT. This sequence encodes CASSHKSRNTIYF.

CDR3: CASSQGDRDNQPQHF. The CDR3 DNA reads as TGTGCCAGCAGCCAGGGGGACAGGGACAATCAGCCCCAGCATTTT. This chain links TRBV6-5 with TRBJ1-5; 9 nucleotides agree with TRBD1. V lost 6 bases, J lost 3 bases, and 6 bases stayed unmatched. Germline V gene sequence: CDR1 MNHEY, CDR2 SVGAGI. This CDR3 has 15 amino acids.

The V gene is TRBV3-1 (or the pseudogene TRBV3-2), the J gene TRBJ1-2, with D maybe TRBD1 (6 bases). CDR3 size: 13 residues. From germline, CDR1 is LGHDT and CDR2 YNNKEL (reference sequence). Trimming removed 0 bases at V and 7 bases at J, with 9 bases between. CDR3 nucleotides: TGTGCCAGCAGCCAAGAAGGGGGTGGTGGCTACACCTTC. It yields the protein CASSQEGGGGYTF.

This chain joins TRBV6-2 or TRBV6-3 and TRBJ2-1; D might be TRBD2 (6 bases). V was trimmed by 2 bases and J by 3 bases, leaving 14 bases between them. Germline values: CDR1 MNHEY, CDR2 SVGEGT. CDR3 length: 16 residues. The CDR3 nucleotides are TGTGCCAGCAGTTACGATCGGCGGGGAGTCTACAATGAGCAGTTCTTC. Protein: CASSYDRRGVYNEQFF.

V and J are TRBV6-5 and TRBJ2-3; D ambiguous. V lost 0 bases to trimming and J lost 4 bases, with 11 bases between them. The CDR3 is 15 residues long. CDR1 is MNHEY, CDR2 SVGAGI, per germline. CDR3 coding DNA: TGTGCCAGCAGTTACTCGCCCCTTGCGGCAGATACGCAGTATTTT. It encodes CASSYSPLAADTQYF.

Only a few counts were recorded for this clone. The rearrangement joins TRBV11-3 to TRBJ1-1, with D perhaps matching TRBD1 (5 bases). The CDR3 contains 13 residues. Between the trimmed V and J ends, which lost 5 bases and 2 bases, there was a span of 9 bases. Germline CDR1 and CDR2: SGHNT and YENEEA. CDR3 nucleotide sequence: TGTGCCAGCAGCATTGGGGCTAACACTGAAGCTTTCTTT. It translates to CASSIGANTEAFF.

V gene TRBV5-1 combines with J gene TRBJ2-7, with 8 bases matching TRBD1. Germline V gives CDR1 SGHRS, CDR2 YFSETQ. Trimming took 1 base from V and 7 from J; bases not matched to a gene: 10. The CDR3 consists of 15 residues. The CDR3 here is CASSLQGQVDYEQYF. Here the CDR3 DNA reads TGCGCCAGCAGCTTGCAGGGACAGGTCGACTATGAGCAGTACTTC.

The CDR3 protein is CASSKGRQGGYGYTF. CDR3 bases: TGTGCCAGTAGTAAGGGGAGACAGGGCGGCTATGGCTACACCTTC. The gene calls are TRBV19 and TRBJ1-2, with 7 nucleotides matching TRBD1. Germline V gene sequence: CDR1 LNHDA, CDR2 SQIVND (reference sequence). There are 15 residues in the CDR3. Trimming took 4 bases from V and 4 from J; bases not matched to a gene: 9.

This rearrangement joins TRBV6-2 or TRBV6-3 to TRBJ2-2, with a possible D match to TRBD1 (6 bases). This CDR3 contains 15 residues. Germline V gene sequence: CDR1 MNHEY, CDR2 SVGEGT. Deletions cut 5 bases from V and 1 base from J, with 11 bases between. CDR3 protein: CASSTGQLNTGELFF. The CDR3 nucleotides read TGTGCCAGCAGTACCGGACAGTTGAACACCGGGGAGCTGTTTTTT.

This chain connects TRBV19 to TRBJ1-3; perhaps TRBD1 as D (5 bases). V was trimmed by 5 bases and J by 4 bases, leaving 12 bases between them. The length of the CDR3 is 14 residues. CDR1 LNHDA and CDR2 SQIVND come from the germline V gene (reference sequence). The CDR3 nucleotides read TGTGCCAGTAGTCGTGGGACCGACGGAAACACCATATATTTT. Translating it yields CASSRGTDGNTIYF.

The chain recombines TRBV6-1 with TRBJ1-5, with D possibly being TRBD1 (5 bases). Germline V gene data show CDR1 as MNHNS and CDR2 as SASEGT. Between the trimmed V and J ends, which lost 1 base and 6 bases, there was a span of 13 bases. CDR3 length: 15 residues. CDR3 in DNA: TGTGCCAGCAGTGAAGTCCCCAGGGAAGTTCAGCCCCAGCATTTT. It encodes CASSEVPREVQPQHF.

This clone was counted a single time. This sequence joins TRBV2 and TRBJ2-3; TRBD1 is a possible D gene (6 bases). Trimming removed 2 bases at V and 1 base at J, with 13 bases between. The CDR3 length is 16 residues. Germline CDR1 is SNHLY and CDR2 is FYNNEI. CDR3 in amino acids: CASSELWGHGTDTQYF. CDR3 coding DNA: TGTGCCAGCAGTGAATTATGGGGACACGGCACAGATACGCAGTATTTT.

This sequence joins TRBV7-2 and TRBJ1-1; no reliable D call. This CDR3 has 14 residues. V was cut by 0 bases and J by 3 bases, with 8 bases left in between. Germline CDR1 SGHTA, CDR2 FQGNSA. CDR3 in amino acids: CASSLAERYTEAFF. Here the CDR3 DNA reads TGTGCCAGCAGCTTAGCGGAACGGTACACTGAAGCTTTCTTT.

The chain links TRBV4-1 to TRBJ2-7, with 9 bases matching TRBD1. This CDR3 has 15 amino acids. With V trimmed by 5 bases and J by 3 bases, 8 bases remained unmatched. In germline, CDR1 is MGHRA, CDR2 YSYEKL. CDR3 sequence reads: CASSTTGGYVYEQYF. In nucleotides, the CDR3 is TGCGCCAGCAGCACGACAGGGGGTTATGTCTACGAGCAGTACTTC.

CDR3 in amino acids: CAWSIDRVAHYGYTF. The CDR3 DNA reads TGTGCCTGGAGTATAGACAGGGTTGCTCACTATGGCTACACCTTC. The chain combines TRBV30 with TRBJ1-2; 7 nucleotides line up with TRBD1. CDR3 length equals 15 residues. The germline V gene encodes CDR1 GTSNPN and CDR2 SVGIG (reference sequence). Trimming at V came to 2 bases and at J to 3 bases, leaving 9 bases not matched to a gene. The full variable domain, rest sourced from reference TRBV30 and TRBJ1-2, is SQTIHQWPATLVQPVGSPLSLECTVEGTSNPNLYWYRQAAGRGLQLLFYSVGIGQISSEVPQNLSASRPQDRQFILSSKKLLLSDSGFYLCAWSIDRVAHYGYTFGSGTRLTVV.

The V and J genes are TRBV5-4 and TRBJ2-1, with TRBD1 identical over 11 bases. This CDR3 has 15 residues. The germline CDR1 and CDR2 sequences are SGHNT and YYREEE (reference sequence). The trim removed 9 bases at V and 8 bases at J, leaving 13 bases unmatched. The DNA of the CDR3 is TGTGCCACCAAACACGTCCGGACAGGGGGCTATGAGCAGTTCTTC. This translates into CATKHVRTGGYEQFF.

The V call is TRBV9, the J call TRBJ2-2; weak D call: TRBD2 (6 bases). Trimming left V 0 bases short and J 4 bases short, with 13 bases between. CDR3 length: 16 amino acids. The germline gives CDR1 SGDLS, CDR2 YYNGEE. CDR3 sequence reads: CASSVGVGEATGELFF. In nucleotides, the CDR3 is TGTGCCAGCAGCGTAGGAGTGGGGGAGGCCACCGGGGAGCTGTTTTTT.

The chain links TRBV9 to TRBJ1-1, with D unclear. The ends were cut back, 4 bases at V and 7 bases at J, with 20 bases in the middle. Germline CDR1 and CDR2: SGDLS and YYNGEE. The CDR3 length is 15 residues. CDR3 nucleotides: TGTGCCAGCAGCCTCATGGCGGGAAGCAGAGGTGAAGCTTTCTTT. Amino acids: CASSLMAGSRGEAFF.

The CDR3 sequence is CASSGGRTGELFF. CDR3 nucleotides: TGTGCCAGTAGTGGGGGTAGGACCGGGGAGCTGTTTTTT. J is TRBJ2-2 and V is TRBV19; either TRBD1 or TRBD2 may fit D (5 bases each). Germline V lookup: CDR1 LNHDA, CDR2 SQIVND (reference sequence). Trimming shortened V by 5 bases and J by 5 bases, and 9 bases separated the two germline ends. This CDR3 contains 13 residues. Full variable domain (missing parts from reference TRBV19 and TRBJ2-2): DGGITQSPKYLFRKEGQNVTLSCEQNLNHDAMYWYRQDPGQGLRLIYYSQIVNDFQKGDIAEGYSVSREKKESFPLTVTSAQKNPTAFYLCASSGGRTGELFFGEGSRLTVL.

The chain carries TRBV6-5 and TRBJ1-3; D not resolved. Per the germline V gene, CDR1 is MNHEY and CDR2 is SVGAGI. The CDR3 runs 14 residues. V was pared by 7 bases and J by 8 bases, with 18 bases between. CDR3 residues: CASTRRLGLDTIYF. In DNA form, the CDR3 reads TGTGCCAGCACCAGGAGGTTGGGATTGGACACCATATATTTT.

The chain joins TRBV29-1 to TRBJ2-1, with 8 nucleotides matching TRBD2. J gave up 5 bases and V 6 bases, and 12 bases lay outside the gene matches. Germline-derived CDR1 and CDR2 are SQVTM and ANQGSEA. The CDR3 extends over 15 amino acids. CDR3 sequence (DNA): TGCAGCGTGGGGGAGCCGGGGGGGCCAAACAATGAGCAGTTCTTC. It translates to CSVGEPGGPNNEQFF.